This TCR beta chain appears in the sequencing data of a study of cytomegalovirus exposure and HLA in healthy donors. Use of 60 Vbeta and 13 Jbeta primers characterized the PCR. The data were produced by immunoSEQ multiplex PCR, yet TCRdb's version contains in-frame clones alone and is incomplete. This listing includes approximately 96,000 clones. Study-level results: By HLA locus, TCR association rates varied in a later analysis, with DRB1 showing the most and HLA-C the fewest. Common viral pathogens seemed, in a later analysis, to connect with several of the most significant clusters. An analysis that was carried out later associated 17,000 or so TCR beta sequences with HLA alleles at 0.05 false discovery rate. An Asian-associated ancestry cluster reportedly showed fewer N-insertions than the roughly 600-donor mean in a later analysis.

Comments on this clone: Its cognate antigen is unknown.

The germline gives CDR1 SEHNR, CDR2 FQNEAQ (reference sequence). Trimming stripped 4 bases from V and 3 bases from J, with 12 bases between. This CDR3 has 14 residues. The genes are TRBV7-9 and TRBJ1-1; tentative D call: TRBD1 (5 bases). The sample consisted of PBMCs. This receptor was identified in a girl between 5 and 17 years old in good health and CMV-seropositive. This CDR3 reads CASSSTGGYTEAFF. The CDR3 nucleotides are TGTGCCAGCAGCTCCACGGGGGGATACACTGAAGCTTTCTTT.